At least ten counts were recorded for the clone carrying this T cell receptor beta chain. What it recognizes is unknown. Through Arm-PCR of CDR3 regions and iRepertoire HTBI primers, TCR beta libraries were built. TCRdb independently ran MiXCR on the multiplex PCR reads; one entry per CDR3 protein. The sample carries approximately 470,000 distinct CDR3 sequences, roughly 15% recorded once. Time point in this sample: newly diagnosed GD, antithyroid drugs for less than 3 months. The TCR library was made from RNA that had been extracted from PBMCs in TRIzol. The record originates from a study of regulatory T cells in long-lasting Graves disease. Study findings and constraints: New patients shared approximately 930 public clonotypes, fewer than the 2,500 to 3,500 shared by persistent patients.

Trimming cost V 7 bases and J 3 bases; bases outside gene matches: 9. Germline assignment: CDR1 LGHDT and CDR2 YNNKEL (reference sequence). CDR3 length: 16 amino acids. These data were likewise used in another study, on T cells in Graves' hyperthyroidism and ophthalmopathy. This second study says: Researchers ran a first-round RT-PCR on the TCR CDR3 using the HTBI primer set.

The sequence was obtained from a man aged 35 to 55 with Graves disease. Sequences were derived from peripheral blood mononuclear cells (PBMCs), sampled at new diagnosis, from a patient treated with antithyroid drugs. The V call is TRBV3-1, the J call TRBJ1-4; 9 bases map to TRBD1. The CDR3 protein is CASNPQGARANEKLFF. CDR3 bases: TGTGCCAGCAACCCACAGGGGGCGCGGGCTAATGAAAAACTGTTTTTT.